The 17 T cell receptor beta chains given below trace back to one sample, sequenced in a study of T cells in Graves' hyperthyroidism and ophthalmopathy. What was amplified from RNA transcripts were TCR beta CDR3 regions. A first-round RT-PCR of the TCR CDR3 used the HTBI primer set. Using its own MiXCR run on the multiplex PCR reads, TCRdb lists one record per CDR3 protein. The sample consists of 480,000 or so distinct CDR3 sequences, 46% of them appearing once. Sequenced material: peripheral blood or thyroid tissue (not recorded which). The receptor set was obtained from an adult woman with Graves' disease, either hyperthyroidism or ophthalmopathy (not recorded which).

The chain links TRBV6-1 to TRBJ2-2; tentative D call: TRBD2 (5 bases). This CDR3 contains 15 residues. CDR1 MNHNS and CDR2 SASEGT come from the germline V gene. V dropped 8 bases and J dropped 6 bases, with 19 bases sitting between them. CDR3 bases: TGTGCCAGCGTCAACCTCGAGGGTGTCCCCGGGGAGCTGTTTTTT. This translates into CASVNLEGVPGELFF.

The chain has TRBV6-5 and TRBJ2-5, with D possibly TRBD1 on 7 matching bases. Trimming shortened V by 6 bases and J by 0 bases, and 17 bases separated the two germline ends. Germline V gene sequence: CDR1 MNHEY, CDR2 SVGAGI. The CDR3 has 16 amino acids. The CDR3 is CASSLASGGNQETQYF. The DNA for the CDR3 is TGTGCCAGCAGCTTGGCCTCAGGGGGGAACCAAGAGACCCAGTACTTC.

There are many counts of this clonotype. The chain carries TRBV29-1 and TRBJ1-1; TRBD1 aligns across 7 bases. Trimming at V came to 7 bases and at J to 0 bases, leaving 5 bases not matched to a gene. The CDR3 loop spans 13 amino acids. The germline gives CDR1 SQVTM, CDR2 ANQGSEA. The DNA for the CDR3 is TGCAGCGCCGGACAGGTGTTGAACACTGAAGCTTTCTTT. Amino acid sequence: CSAGQVLNTEAFF.

In its sample, this clonotype was seen a few times. This chain connects TRBV7-9 to TRBJ2-7; D perhaps matches TRBD1 (6 bases). Between the trimmed V and J ends, which lost 7 bases and 3 bases, there was a span of 13 bases. This CDR3 region has 13 residues. CDR1 is SEHNR, CDR2 FQNEAQ, per germline (reference sequence). The CDR3 DNA reads as TGTGCCAGCACCGGGACAAATCTCTACGAGCAGTACTTC. This gives the protein CASTGTNLYEQYF. Full variable domain (rest looked up from reference TRBV7-9 and TRBJ2-7): DTGVSQNPRHKITKRGQNVTFRCDPISEHNRLYWYRQTLGQGPEFLTYFQNEAQLEKSRLLSDRFSAERPKGSFSTLEIQRTEQGDSAMYLCASTGTNLYEQYFGPGTRLTVT.

In regard to this clonotype: This may stem from a read error, because a much larger clone lies one nucleotide away. The chain carries TRBV20-1 and TRBJ1-5, with 7 bases fitting TRBD1. The germline gives CDR1 DFQATT, CDR2 SNEGSKA (reference sequence). J was trimmed by 1 base and V by 4 bases; bases with no gene match: 10. The CDR3 spans 16 residues. CDR3 nucleotides: TGCAGTGCTAAAGTAACCAGGGGGATGAGCAATCAGCCCCAGCATTTT. This sequence encodes CSAKVTRGMSNQPQHF.

This chain links TRBV15 with TRBJ2-3; TRBD2 might be the D (5 bases). With 1 base removed from V and 5 bases from J, the gap between germline ends came to 13 bases. The CDR3 has 15 amino acids. The germline V gene has CDR1 LNHNV and CDR2 YYDKDF (reference sequence). This CDR3 reads CATSRVPRSGDTQYF. The CDR3 DNA is TGTGCCACCAGCAGAGTTCCTCGGAGCGGAGATACGCAGTATTTT.

This clonotype was detected once. V and J are TRBV2 and TRBJ2-1, with a possible D match to TRBD2 (6 bases). V lost 4 bases and J 3 bases, leaving 25 bases between the germline ends. The CDR3 length is 19 residues. Germline CDR1 SNHLY, CDR2 FYNNEI. The CDR3 region has the DNA TGTGCCAGCAGTGCTAGAGGTCCCCGGAGGGGCGGGGTCTACAATGAGCAGTTCTTC. Its translation: CASSARGPRRGGVYNEQFF.

V gene TRBV12-3 or TRBV12-4 combines with J gene TRBJ2-7; D is possibly TRBD2 (7 bases). Trimming shortened V by 3 bases and J by 9 bases, and 15 bases separated the two germline ends. The CDR3 length is 13 residues. The CDR3 protein is CASSLGTGRAQYF. The CDR3, as DNA: TGTGCCAGCAGTTTGGGTACAGGGAGGGCGCAGTACTTC.

Details on this clonotype: The CDR3 carries no conserved terminal phenylalanine or tryptophan, so it likely arises from a read error. The chain couples TRBV5-1 to TRBJ2-5, with 8 bases aligning to TRBD2. Germline trimming cut 2 bases from V and 1 base from J; bases unmatched to any gene: 1. CDR1 and CDR2 (germline): SGHRS, YFSETQ. There are 14 residues in the CDR3. Here the CDR3 reads CASSFAGGQETQYL. The CDR3 DNA follows: TGCGCCAGCAGCTTTGCGGGAGGCCAAGAGACCCAGTACCTC.

In its sample, this clonotype was seen many times. The chain employs TRBV11-2 and TRBJ2-3; 12 nucleotides line up with TRBD2. From germline, CDR1 is SGHAT and CDR2 FQNNGV. V lost 3 bases, J lost 4 bases, and 5 bases stayed unmatched. The CDR3 contains 16 residues. CDR3 residues: CASSFGLAGSADTQYF. DNA for the CDR3: TGTGCCAGCAGCTTCGGACTAGCGGGAAGCGCAGATACGCAGTATTTT. The variable domain in full, with the rest retrieved from reference TRBV11-2 and TRBJ2-3, is EAGVAQSPRYKIIEKRQSVAFWCNPISGHATLYWYQQILGQGPKLLIQFQNNGVVDDSQLPKDRFSAERLKGVDSTLKIQPAKLEDSAVYLCASSFGLAGSADTQYFGPGTRLTVL.

The chain links TRBV19 to TRBJ1-5; D is uncertain. Between the trimmed V and J ends, which lost 3 bases and 4 bases, there was a span of 13 bases. This CDR3 is 15 amino acids long. CDR1 LNHDA and CDR2 SQIVND come from the germline V gene (reference sequence). CDR3 bases: TGTGCCAGTAGTATCGGAGGGCGCGTTAATCAGCCCCAGCATTTT. This gives the protein CASSIGGRVNQPQHF.

The rearrangement uses TRBV24-1 and TRBJ1-5; 9 positions match TRBD1. Germline CDR1 reads KGHDR; CDR2 reads SFDVKD. The CDR3 runs to 15 residues. V trimming: 4 bases; J trimming: 5 bases; junction bases outside the gene matches: 5. The CDR3, as DNA: TGTGCCACCAGTGAGACAGGGGGGGCCGATCAGCCCCAGCATTTT. Amino acid sequence: CATSETGGADQPQHF.

This clonotype was observed a handful of times. This chain links TRBV3-1 with TRBJ2-7; D uncertain. CDR1 and CDR2 from the germline V gene are LGHDT and YNNKEL (reference sequence). The length of the CDR3 is 13 residues. The V end was cut by 3 bases, the J end by 3 bases, with 9 bases between. The CDR3 region has the DNA TGTGCCAGCAGCCAGGCCACTTACTACGAGCAGTACTTC. Its translation is CASSQATYYEQYF.

The chain has TRBV2 and TRBJ1-2; 7 bases fit TRBD1. V was clipped by 4 bases and J by 4 bases; unmatched bases: 6. Germline V gives CDR1 SNHLY, CDR2 FYNNEI. This CDR3 is 14 amino acids long. The CDR3 loop reads CASSGTGAPYGYTF. CDR3 nucleotide sequence: TGTGCCAGCAGTGGGACAGGTGCGCCCTATGGCTACACCTTC.

This clonotype occurred once. The chain employs TRBV10-3 and TRBJ1-1; D uncertain. The V end was cut by 0 bases, the J end by 0 bases, with 8 bases between. This CDR3 is built from 15 residues. CDR1 is ENHRY, CDR2 SYGVKD, per germline. CDR3 protein: CAISESVFLNTEAFF. The CDR3 DNA sequence: TGTGCCATCAGTGAGTCGGTATTCTTGAACACTGAAGCTTTCTTT.

A remark on this clonotype: Compared with germline, one end of the junction differs, possibly owing to a read error. This chain joins TRBV29-1 and TRBJ2-5, with unresolved D. The CDR3 sequence is 13 residues long. The germline V gene has CDR1 SQVTM and CDR2 ANQGSEA. CDR3 DNA: TGCAGCGTTGAAGGCAGCTACCAAGAGGCCCAGTACTTC. Protein product: CSVEGSYQEAQYF.

The V and J genes are TRBV10-3 and TRBJ2-5, with D unresolved. Trimming took off 2 bases at V and 5 bases at J, with 6 bases between the two ends. CDR3 length: 12 residues. In germline, CDR1 is ENHRY, CDR2 SYGVKD. CDR3 protein: CAISEGKETQYF. The DNA of the CDR3 is TGTGCCATCAGTGAGGGGAAGGAGACCCAGTACTTC.